The clone carrying this T cell receptor (beta chain) showed up just a few times. Its target is unknown. V lost 0 bases to trimming and J lost 3 bases, with 21 bases between them. The length of the CDR3 is 19 residues. The V gene's germline CDR1 is LGHDT and CDR2 YNNKEL (reference sequence). The record originates from a study of T-cell reconstitution after alpha-beta-depleted transplantation in children. Molecular barcoding with unique molecular identifiers was used for the TCRbeta library. Via MiXCR, TCRdb re-called the PCR reads, giving one row per CDR3 protein. The sample records approximately 800,000 distinct CDR3 sequences, roughly 15% being singletons. Study-wide results and limits: The origin of alpha-beta T cells about two months after transplant was reportedly several hundred expanded graft clones. Counts and diversity of T cells one year after transplant came mostly from newly produced T cells.

The sequence was collected from a male patient younger than 18 who had a stem cell transplant for acute lymphoblastic leukemia, so the T cells may come from the graft donor. The sequences come from PBMCs, mostly from graft donor cells, collected 360 days after TCRalphabeta/CD19-depleted stem cell transplant. The V gene is TRBV3-1, the J gene TRBJ2-4, with D perhaps matching TRBD1 (5 bases). The CDR3 nucleotides are TGTGCCAGCAGCCAAGATGATTCGTGGGGCTTAGTAGGCAAAAACATTCAGTACTTC. Protein sequence: CASSQDDSWGLVGKNIQYF.